The 26 T cell receptor beta chains below come from one sample, sequenced in a study of blood T cell repertoires in COVID-19. Sequencing used immunoSEQ multiplex PCR; TCRdb keeps in-frame clones, though not all of them. The data show about 430,000 clones, roughly 84% seen once. Sample: PBMCs or T cells enriched from blood (not recorded which). The receptor source for this set is a woman under 30 who had been exposed to COVID-19.

The chain recombines TRBV6-4 with TRBJ2-2; 7 bases are a match to TRBD2. Germline assignment: CDR1 MRHNA and CDR2 SNTAGT. There are 16 residues in the CDR3. Trimming took 2 bases from V and 1 from J; bases not matched to a gene: 4. The CDR3 bases are TGTGCCAGCAGTGACCGCGGGAGTAAGAACACCGGGGAGCTGTTTTTT. Amino acids: CASSDRGSKNTGELFF.

V usage is TRBV25-1 and J usage is TRBJ1-1, with D perhaps TRBD1 (5 bases). CDR3 length: 13 amino acids. Trimming removed 5 bases from V and 4 bases from J, with 11 bases in between. Germline-derived CDR1 and CDR2 are MGHDK and SYGVNS. The CDR3 loop is CASSHTRATEAFF. As DNA, the CDR3 is TGTGCCAGCAGTCACACCAGGGCCACTGAAGCTTTCTTT.

The chain links TRBV9 to TRBJ2-7; 7 bases fit TRBD2. Germline V gene data show CDR1 as SGDLS and CDR2 as YYNGEE. There are 15 residues in the CDR3. The J segment lost 6 bases and the V segment lost 0 bases, leaving 9 bases of the junction unmatched. The CDR3 is CASSVVTAGISEQYF. Written as DNA, the CDR3 is TGTGCCAGCAGCGTAGTAACAGCGGGAATTAGCGAGCAGTACTTC.

The chain employs TRBV28 and TRBJ2-5; 7 bases line up with TRBD1. Germline loops: CDR1 MDHEN, CDR2 SYDVKM. V lost 3 bases and J lost 2; bases outside the gene matches: 9. The CDR3 runs to 16 residues. CDR3 region: CASSFLGTAGQETQYF. CDR3 bases: TGTGCCAGCAGTTTCCTCGGGACAGCAGGACAAGAGACCCAGTACTTC.

The rearrangement links TRBV19 to TRBJ1-1; D may be TRBD1 (5 bases). V was shortened by 3 bases and J by 1 base, with 15 bases between the two germline ends. Germline CDR1 is LNHDA and CDR2 is SQIVND (reference sequence). The CDR3 consists of 16 residues. CDR3: CASSILAGQWNTEAFF. The CDR3 DNA reads TGTGCCAGTAGTATTTTAGCCGGACAATGGAACACTGAAGCTTTCTTT.

V usage is TRBV27 and J usage is TRBJ2-7; D is perhaps TRBD2 (7 bases). Germline values: CDR1 MNHEY, CDR2 SMNVEV (reference sequence). V lost 5 bases, J lost 1 base, and 24 bases lay in between. The CDR3 has 18 residues. The CDR3 region has the DNA TGTGCCAGCAGTCCACAAGACCCCCGGGGGGCTATGTCCTACGAGCAGTACTTC. It is translated as CASSPQDPRGAMSYEQYF.

This clone was recorded once. J is TRBJ2-3 and V is TRBV18; 9 nucleotides line up with TRBD1. CDR1 and CDR2 from the germline V gene are KGHSH and LQKENI. V gave up 0 bases and J gave up 2 bases; unmatched junction bases: 12. CDR3 length: 19 residues. The CDR3 protein is CASSPPLFNRDRVTDTQYF. CDR3 bases: TGTGCCAGCTCACCACCGTTGTTTAACCGGGACAGGGTCACAGATACGCAGTATTTT.

Written as DNA, the CDR3 is TGTGCCAGCAGTTACTCGAGCTCGGGTACCTACGAGCAGTACTTC. Amino acids: CASSYSSSGTYEQYF. The chain is built from TRBV6-2 or TRBV6-3 and TRBJ2-7; D not resolved. Germline V gene lookup returns CDR1 MNHEY and CDR2 SVGEGT. The CDR3 is 15 amino acids. The V gene lost 0 bases and the J gene lost 2 bases, with 11 bases spanning the gap.

This clone was counted between two and nine times. The rearrangement joins TRBV6-5 to TRBJ1-2, with D maybe TRBD1 (5 bases). Trimming cost V 7 bases and J 4 bases, with 13 bases left between them. CDR3 size: 13 residues. Germline CDR1 is MNHEY and CDR2 is SVGAGI. Here the CDR3 reads CASTQVPGYGYTF. The DNA for the CDR3 is TGTGCCAGCACACAGGTGCCGGGCTATGGCTACACCTTC.

The chain has TRBV7-2 and TRBJ2-5, with a possible D match to TRBD1 (6 bases). Germline V gives CDR1 SGHTA, CDR2 FQGNSA. Trimming removed 5 bases from V and 4 bases from J, with 20 bases in between. CDR3 length: 16 amino acids. CDR3 amino acids: CASSPAGRGSGETQYF. The CDR3 coding sequence is TGTGCCAGCAGCCCAGCAGGCAGGGGCTCGGGAGAGACCCAGTACTTC.

The V call is TRBV7-8, the J call TRBJ2-4; maybe TRBD1 (6 bases). The CDR3 covers 16 residues. Germline-derived CDR1 and CDR2 are SGHVS and FQNEAQ. V dropped 4 bases and J dropped 1 base, with 14 bases sitting between them. CDR3 nucleotide sequence: TGTGCCAGCAGCTCCTCCAGGGGTTTCGCCAAAAACATTCAGTACTTC. Its translation: CASSSSRGFAKNIQYF.

The rearrangement uses TRBV29-1 and TRBJ1-1; D is unresolved. There are 13 residues in the CDR3. CDR1 and CDR2 (germline): SQVTM, ANQGSEA. Trimming cost V 6 bases and J 1 base, with 12 bases left between them. This chain's CDR3 is CSVFDSRNTEAFF. The CDR3 coding sequence is TGCAGCGTGTTTGACTCCCGGAACACTGAAGCTTTCTTT.

The genes are TRBV7-9 and TRBJ1-1; 10 bases fit TRBD1. V lost 5 bases, J lost 6 bases, and 9 bases stayed unmatched. The V gene's germline CDR1 is SEHNR and CDR2 FQNEAQ (reference sequence). The CDR3 runs 15 residues. CDR3 loop: CASSPRDRGSAEAFF. The CDR3 region has the DNA TGTGCCAGCAGCCCCCGGGACAGGGGATCCGCTGAAGCTTTCTTT.

The sample holds a few counts of this clone. The conserved phenylalanine or tryptophan is not found at the CDR3 terminus, so this likely reflects a read error. No DNA is shown, since the ends of the CDR3 on it are uncertain; the CDR3 is the one TCRdb lists. The rearrangement uses TRBV18 and TRBJ2-7; the table assigns TRBD1, which was not confirmed against the DNA. Germline V lookup: CDR1 KGHSH, CDR2 LQKENI. The CDR3 comprises 12 residues, both ends counted. This chain's CDR3 is CASSLGQGLMSL.

This clone was observed a single time. The chain joins TRBV2 to TRBJ2-7; 7 bases line up with TRBD1. The CDR3 is 14 amino acids. Germline V CDR1 and CDR2: SNHLY, FYNNEI. Trimming took 8 bases from V and 4 from J; bases not matched to a gene: 11. The CDR3 DNA sequence: TGTGCCAGCCACCGGGACAGACAGATTTACGAGCAGTACTTC. Residues: CASHRDRQIYEQYF.

Only one count was recorded for this clone. This chain joins TRBV24-1 and TRBJ1-5; the match to TRBD1 covers 8 bases. Germline values: CDR1 KGHDR, CDR2 SFDVKD. This CDR3 comprises 14 residues. Trimming cost V 5 bases and J 5 bases; bases outside gene matches: 4. CDR3 DNA sequence: TGTGCCACCAGTGTCGGACAGGGTCATCAGCCCCAGCATTTT. It translates to CATSVGQGHQPQHF.

The chain carries TRBV6-5 and TRBJ1-6; 7 nucleotides agree with TRBD1. Germline CDR1 MNHEY, CDR2 SVGAGI. Losses at the gene ends were 0 bases for V and 11 bases for J; bases not matched to a gene: 7. This CDR3 comprises 15 residues. CDR3 bases: TGTGCCAGCAGTTACTCGAGACAGGGTCTAACACCCCTCCACTTT. Amino acids: CASSYSRQGLTPLHF.

The rearrangement links TRBV7-9 to TRBJ2-2; tentative D call: TRBD2 (5 bases). The CDR3 contains 14 residues. V was trimmed by 7 bases and J by 3 bases, leaving 12 bases between them. Per the germline V gene, CDR1 is SEHNR and CDR2 is FQNEAQ (reference sequence). As DNA, the CDR3 is TGTGCCAGCACTCTCCGGGGTTACACCGGGGAGCTGTTTTTT. Its translation is CASTLRGYTGELFF.

The chain uses TRBV2 and TRBJ2-5; D is uncertain. V lost 4 bases, J lost 1 base, and 7 bases lay in between. CDR1 and CDR2 from the germline V gene are SNHLY and FYNNEI. CDR3 length: 13 residues. This CDR3 reads CASSADSQETQYF. CDR3 sequence (DNA): TGTGCCAGCAGTGCCGACTCCCAAGAGACCCAGTACTTC.

V is TRBV27 and J is TRBJ2-7, with 8 bases that match TRBD1. J lost 1 base, V lost 6 bases, and 5 bases had no gene match. Germline V gene data show CDR1 as MNHEY and CDR2 as SMNVEV (reference sequence). There are 14 residues in the CDR3. In DNA form, the CDR3 reads TGTGCCAGCAGATACACAGGGGGGTCCTACGAGCAGTACTTC. This gives the protein CASRYTGGSYEQYF.

The table lists this clone with a few counts. The chain uses TRBV4-3 and TRBJ2-7, with 7 bases lining up with TRBD2. Germline-derived CDR1 and CDR2 are LGHNA and YSLEER. Germline trimming cut 0 bases from V and 5 bases from J; bases unmatched to any gene: 4. The CDR3 contains 14 residues. DNA of the CDR3: TGCGCCAGCAGCCAAGAAGCGGGGAAAAACGAGCAGTACTTC. Protein sequence: CASSQEAGKNEQYF.

The chain has TRBV27 and TRBJ2-1; TRBD2 is a possible D gene (6 bases). CDR3 length equals 15 residues. CDR1 and CDR2 (germline): MNHEY, SMNVEV (reference sequence). V was trimmed by 7 bases and J by 6 bases, leaving 19 bases between them. Here the CDR3 reads CASTKAGTGVNEQFF. The DNA of the CDR3 is TGTGCCAGCACGAAAGCCGGGACTGGGGTCAATGAGCAGTTCTTC.

The J gene is TRBJ2-4, the V gene TRBV4-1; 7 bases match TRBD2. The V gene end was trimmed by 4 bases and the J gene end by 10 bases; junction bases not matched to a gene: 10. Germline CDR1 reads MGHRA; CDR2 reads YSYEKL. The CDR3 is 14 residues long. The CDR3 DNA reads TGCGCCAGCAGCCTAGCCGGGAGGCCCCAAATTCAGTACTTC. It codes for CASSLAGRPQIQYF.

The rearrangement uses TRBV25-1 and TRBJ2-4, with 10 bases fitting TRBD1. Germline-derived CDR1 and CDR2 are MGHDK and SYGVNS. V dropped 4 bases and J dropped 6; count of bases not matched to a gene: 9. The CDR3 has 16 residues. In DNA form, the CDR3 reads TGTGCCAGCAGTGGGTTGGGACAGGGGTGGTTAAACATTCAGTACTTC. Translation: CASSGLGQGWLNIQYF. Drawing the rest from reference TRBV25-1 and TRBJ2-4, the complete variable domain is EADIYQTPRYLVIGTGKKITLECSQTMGHDKMYWYQQDPGMELHLIHYSYGVNSTEKGDLSSESTVSRIRTEHFPLTLESARPSHTSQYLCASSGLGQGWLNIQYFGAGTRLSVL.

V gene TRBV27 combines with J gene TRBJ1-5; 7 bases are a match to TRBD1. The germline gives CDR1 MNHEY, CDR2 SMNVEV (reference sequence). Germline trimming cut 2 bases from V and 7 bases from J; bases unmatched to any gene: 5. The CDR3 runs 14 residues. The CDR3 DNA is TGTGCCAGCAGTTTAAAGGGGGCAGGACAGCCCCAGCATTTT. It translates to CASSLKGAGQPQHF.

The chain links TRBV15 to TRBJ2-7; possible D gene TRBD2, 5 bases. The CDR3 is made up of 13 amino acids. Germline lookup yields CDR1 LNHNV and CDR2 YYDKDF (reference sequence). Trimming took 0 bases from V and 6 from J, leaving 9 bases between them. The CDR3 sequence: CATSRDYEGEQYF. The CDR3 DNA reads TGTGCCACCAGCAGAGATTATGAGGGCGAGCAGTACTTC.